A selection of T cell receptor beta chains follows, all from one sample in a study of Tregs in tolerant kidney transplant recipients. Clones were read by immunoSEQ multiplex PCR, and TCRdb kept only the in-frame ones, dropping some. The table has about 120,000 clones, almost 95% seen once. The sample taken for sequencing was CD4+ T cells from blood. These TCRs come from a human donor in good health. Each CDR3 is given with its conserved first and last residue. D genes are given only for firm matches. Part of the rows lack a size; the others show once, few, many or a class for expanded clones.

cdr3_aa	cdr3_nt	v_call	d_call	j_call	clone_size
CASSFGLVNEQFF	TGTGCCAGCAGCTTCGGACTGGTAAATGAGCAGTTCTTC	TRBV7-2	NA	TRBJ2-1	NA
CATSANLRGGSDYGYTF	TGTGCCACCAGCGCGAACCTACGGGGAGGTAGTGACTATGGCTACACCTTC	TRBV15	NA	TRBJ1-2	NA
CASSKMGQGETEAFF	TGTGCCAGCTCCAAAATGGGACAGGGGGAGACTGAAGCTTTCTTT	TRBV18	TRBD1	TRBJ1-1	NA
CASRPHDRCGAEAFF	TGTGCCAGCAGACCGCATGACAGGTGTGGGGCTGAAGCTTTCTTT	TRBV6-7	NA	TRBJ1-1	NA
CASSPDRVFTGELFF	TGTGCCAGCAGCCCTGACAGGGTATTTACCGGGGAGCTGTTTTTT	TRBV6-5	TRBD1	TRBJ2-2	NA
CASSPEPPPGLEKLFF	TGTGCCAGCTCACCAGAACCCCCTCCGGGGCTTGAAAAACTGTTTTTT	TRBV18	NA	TRBJ1-4	few
CASRDREGNQPQHF	TGTGCCAGCCGGGACAGGGAGGGGAATCAGCCCCAGCATTTT	TRBV2	TRBD1	TRBJ1-5	NA
CASSYSRAANTGELFF	TGTGCCAGCAGTTATTCCAGGGCCGCGAACACCGGGGAGCTGTTTTTT	TRBV6-5	NA	TRBJ2-2	NA
CASSPSGGYTF	TGTGCCAGCAGTCCCTCGGGGGGCTACACCTTC	TRBV28	NA	TRBJ1-2	once
CASSVSSGTGSYEQYF	TGTGCCAGCAGCGTAAGCTCCGGGACAGGGTCCTACGAGCAGTACTTC	TRBV9	TRBD1	TRBJ2-7	NA
CASSPTQGTNSYEQYF	TGTGCCAGCTCACCGACTCAGGGGACAAACTCCTACGAGCAGTACTTC	TRBV18	NA	TRBJ2-7	NA
CASSLEGLKGETQYF	TGTGCTAGCAGCTTAGAGGGCCTAAAGGGAGAGACCCAGTACTTC	TRBV7-7	NA	TRBJ2-5	NA
CASSTTGNTIYF	TGTGCCAGCAGCACGACAGGAAACACCATATATTTT	TRBV6-5	NA	TRBJ1-3	NA
CASSPRLGVYGYTF	TGTGCCAGTAGTCCCCGGTTAGGGGTCTATGGCTACACCTTC	TRBV19	NA	TRBJ1-2	NA
CASRKEGYSGNTIYF	TGTGCCAGCAGGAAGGAAGGGTACTCTGGAAACACCATATATTTT	TRBV2	NA	TRBJ1-3	NA
CASSRSGGPNEKLFF	TGTGCCAGCAGCCGCTCAGGGGGCCCTAATGAAAAACTGTTTTTT	TRBV6-5	TRBD1	TRBJ1-4	NA
CASSLKGDRGAFF	TGTGCCAGCAGCTTAAAAGGAGACAGGGGAGCTTTCTTT	TRBV6-6	TRBD1	TRBJ1-1	NA
CASGLVYSGNTIYF	TGTGCTAGTGGTTTGGTATACTCTGGAAACACCATATATTTT	TRBV12-5	NA	TRBJ1-3	NA
CASSLLRTGLYEQYF	TGTGCCAGCAGCCTACTTCGGACAGGACTCTACGAGCAGTACTTC	TRBV7-8	TRBD1	TRBJ2-7	NA
CASSFARGANVLTF	TGTGCCAGCAGTTTTGCCAGGGGGGCCAACGTCCTGACTTTC	TRBV27	NA	TRBJ2-6	NA
CASSRSPPTSGSNNEQFF	TGTGCCAGCAGCCGATCCCCCCCTACTAGCGGGAGTAACAATGAGCAGTTCTTC	TRBV7-7	TRBD2	TRBJ2-1	NA
CASSQDGGSYNYEQYF	TGTGCCAGCAGCCAAGATGGGGGTAGCTACAATTACGAGCAGTACTTC	TRBV4-2	NA	TRBJ2-7	NA
CASSPPTPNEKLFF	TGTGCCAGCTCACCACCGACCCCTAATGAAAAACTGTTTTTT	TRBV18	NA	TRBJ1-4	NA
CASSSPRASLGETQYF	TGTGCCAGCAGCTCCCCCCGTGCTTCGTTAGGCGAGACCCAGTACTTC	TRBV7-2	NA	TRBJ2-5	NA
CASSLGSGANVLTF	TGCGCCAGCAGCTTGGGCTCTGGGGCCAACGTCCTGACTTTC	TRBV5-1	NA	TRBJ2-6	NA
CASSQLDRGLANEKLFF	TGCGCCAGCAGCCAGCTAGACAGGGGGCTGGCTAATGAAAAACTGTTTTTT	TRBV4-1	TRBD1	TRBJ1-4	once
CASSFRLAGETQYF	TGTGCCAGCAGCTTTCGACTAGCAGGAGAGACCCAGTACTTC	TRBV11-2	TRBD2	TRBJ2-5	once
CASSPNGPNQETQYF	TGTGCCAGCTCACCCAACGGACCTAACCAAGAGACCCAGTACTTC	TRBV18	NA	TRBJ2-5	NA
CASSLVSGQGNTIYF	TGTGCCAGCAGCTTAGTTTCTGGACAGGGCAACACCATATATTTT	TRBV7-8	TRBD1	TRBJ1-3	NA
CASSLATGPTEQYF	TGTGCCAGCAGTTTGGCGACAGGGCCGACCGAGCAGTACTTC	TRBV6-6	TRBD1	TRBJ2-7	NA
CASKGFETQYF	TGTGCCAGCAAGGGTTTCGAGACCCAGTACTTC	TRBV2	NA	TRBJ2-5	NA
CASSDPARTASSYEQYF	TGTGCCAGCAGTGATCCCGCCCGGACGGCTAGCTCCTACGAGCAGTACTTC	TRBV6-1	NA	TRBJ2-7	NA
CASSSGTGMYGYTF	TGTGCCAGCAGCTCCGGGACAGGGATGTATGGCTACACCTTC	TRBV7-6	TRBD1	TRBJ1-2	NA
CASSWGAVTGELFF	TGTGCCAGCAGCTGGGGGGCTGTCACCGGGGAGCTGTTTTTT	TRBV7-9	NA	TRBJ2-2	few
CASRAGGNTIYF	TGTGCCAGCCGGGCCGGTGGAAACACCATATATTTT	TRBV7-9	NA	TRBJ1-3	NA
CASGPLGFYYEQYF	TGTGCCAGCGGTCCTTTGGGGTTCTACTACGAGCAGTACTTC	TRBV6-4	NA	TRBJ2-7	NA
CASSLQSAGTDTQYF	TGTGCCAGCAGCTTACAATCGGCAGGCACAGATACGCAGTATTTT	TRBV7-3	NA	TRBJ2-3	NA
CASSLKVPGRGRSTDTQYF	TGTGCCAGCAGCTTGAAAGTTCCTGGTCGGGGGAGAAGCACAGATACGCAGTATTTT	TRBV5-5	NA	TRBJ2-3	NA
CASSLVWGSGEQYF	TGTGCCAGCAGCTTAGTGTGGGGTTCTGGCGAGCAGTACTTC	TRBV7-2	NA	TRBJ2-7	NA
CASRASGTGTNEQFF	TGTGCCAGCAGAGCTTCCGGGACAGGGACCAATGAGCAGTTCTTC	TRBV6-6	TRBD1	TRBJ2-1	NA
CASSEPHWAIEQFF	TGTGCCAGCAGTGAACCCCACTGGGCAATAGAGCAGTTCTTC	TRBV25-1	NA	TRBJ2-1	NA
CASSLRTGTFNEKLFF	TGTGCCAGCAGCTTAAGGACAGGAACTTTTAATGAAAAACTGTTTTTT	TRBV13	TRBD1	TRBJ1-4	NA
CASSPPGSGRGGYTF	TGTGCCAGCAGCCCCCCGGGATCTGGGCGGGGTGGCTACACCTTC	TRBV7-9	NA	TRBJ1-2	NA
CASSQVGNGANVLTF	TGTGCCAGCAGCCAGGTTGGGAACGGGGCCAACGTCCTGACTTTC	TRBV4-2	NA	TRBJ2-6	once